The 24 T cell receptor beta chains in this list originate from one sample, sequenced in a study of spatial heterogeneity in lung cancer. As to time point: sample taken at primary tumor resection. TCRdb re-called the 5' RACE reads with MiXCR, one entry per CDR3 protein. Of more than 45,000 distinct CDR3 sequences listed, roughly 5.2% are singletons. The material sequenced was PBMCs, taken at surgery. The receptor set was obtained from a male donor with early-stage non-small cell lung cancer.

The chain joins TRBV6-5 to TRBJ2-7; 9 positions match TRBD1. The CDR3 is 15 residues long. Trimming at V came to 5 bases and at J to 2 bases, leaving 7 bases not matched to a gene. From germline, CDR1 is MNHEY and CDR2 SVGAGI. CDR3: CASSPEGTGPYEQYF. The CDR3, as DNA: TGTGCCAGCAGTCCCGAGGGGACAGGGCCCTACGAGCAGTACTTC.

This clonotype was counted ten times or more. The rearrangement links TRBV20-1 to TRBJ2-3, with 7 bases fitting TRBD2. The CDR3 totals 14 residues. Looked up from germline, CDR1 is DFQATT and CDR2 is SNEGSKA (reference sequence). With 4 bases clipped from V and 4 bases from J, the junction kept 8 bases outside the gene matches. This chain's CDR3 is CSAKSGKVPDTQYF. CDR3 DNA: TGCAGTGCTAAGAGCGGGAAGGTCCCAGATACGCAGTATTTT.

This clonotype was seen a handful of times. J is TRBJ2-5 and V is TRBV11-2; 8 bases align to TRBD2. V lost 3 bases to trimming and J lost 2 bases; unmatched junction nucleotides: 2. Looked up from germline, CDR1 is SGHAT and CDR2 is FQNNGV. The CDR3 covers 14 residues. The CDR3 region is CASSFGGRQETQYF. As DNA, the CDR3 is TGTGCCAGCAGCTTTGGCGGGAGGCAAGAGACCCAGTACTTC.

The chain employs TRBV3-1 and TRBJ2-7; the D call may be TRBD1 or TRBD2 (5 bases each). Germline CDR1 reads LGHDT; CDR2 reads YNNKEL (reference sequence). V shed 4 bases and J shed 6 bases, with 16 bases lying between them. This CDR3 contains 14 residues. Here the CDR3 reads CASSPGTSRSEQYF. The CDR3 DNA follows: TGTGCCAGCAGCCCTGGGACCTCCCGCAGCGAGCAGTACTTC.

This chain uses TRBV12-3 or TRBV12-4 with TRBJ2-7; D gene ambiguous. Trimming left V 3 bases short and J 4 bases short, with 13 bases between. The CDR3 runs to 14 residues. CDR3 in amino acids: CASSLANRKYEQYF. The CDR3 bases are TGTGCCAGCAGTTTGGCTAACAGAAAGTACGAGCAGTACTTC.

In its sample, this clonotype was seen many times. This chain connects TRBV20-1 to TRBJ2-3; D is uncertain. The germline CDR1 and CDR2 sequences are DFQATT and SNEGSKA (reference sequence). V lost 3 bases to trimming and J lost 4 bases, with 14 bases between them. CDR3 size: 14 residues. The DNA for the CDR3 is TGCAGTGCTAGGGCCGCGACCGAGGCAGATACGCAGTATTTT. Amino acid sequence: CSARAATEADTQYF.

This clonotype was counted at least ten times. The chain employs TRBV3-1 and TRBJ2-3; no reliable D call. Per germline, CDR1 LGHDT and CDR2 YNNKEL (reference sequence). The CDR3 loop spans 12 amino acids. With 4 bases removed from V and 6 bases from J, the gap between germline ends came to 8 bases. CDR3 region: CASSRLSDTQYF. The CDR3 DNA follows: TGTGCCAGCAGCCGCCTCTCGGATACGCAGTATTTT.

This clonotype was seen ten or more times. The V and J genes are TRBV5-1 and TRBJ1-2; no clear D gene. V was shortened by 1 base and J by 7 bases, with 14 bases between the two germline ends. CDR1 SGHRS and CDR2 YFSETQ come from the germline V gene. The CDR3 loop spans 14 amino acids. The CDR3 nucleotides are TGCGCCAGCAGCTTGTTGTTGGGGAATGGTGGCTACACCTTC. As protein: CASSLLLGNGGYTF.

The rearrangement uses TRBV2 and TRBJ2-2; D may be TRBD1 or TRBD2 (6 bases each). The CDR3 consists of 14 residues. The ends were cut back, 5 bases at V and 6 bases at J, with 13 bases in the middle. The germline V gene encodes CDR1 SNHLY and CDR2 FYNNEI. This chain's CDR3 is CASSTLGGPGELFF. The CDR3 coding sequence is TGTGCCAGCAGTACCCTAGGGGGGCCCGGGGAGCTGTTTTTT.

This clonotype appeared many times. The gene calls are TRBV20-1 and TRBJ2-3; weak D call: TRBD2 (5 bases). This CDR3 is built from 14 residues. Trimming stripped 0 bases from V and 0 bases from J, with 7 bases between. Germline lookup yields CDR1 DFQATT and CDR2 SNEGSKA (reference sequence). CDR3 in amino acids: CSARDSESTDTQYF. The CDR3 bases are TGCAGTGCTAGAGATAGCGAGAGCACAGATACGCAGTATTTT.

This clonotype was found many times. This sequence joins TRBV7-2 and TRBJ2-3; D is tentatively TRBD1 or TRBD2 (5 bases each). The germline gives CDR1 SGHTA, CDR2 FQGNSA. The CDR3 is 14 amino acids. Trimming pared 3 bases from V and 4 bases from J, leaving 11 bases between. Written as DNA, the CDR3 is TGTGCCAGCAGCTTCCAGACGGGACCAGATACGCAGTATTTT. This encodes CASSFQTGPDTQYF.

This clonotype came up a few times. This chain connects TRBV6-2 or TRBV6-3 to TRBJ2-7, with D possibly matching TRBD2 (7 bases). CDR1 and CDR2 from the germline V gene are MNHEY and SVGEGT. Trimming left V 0 bases short and J 3 bases short, with 27 bases between. The CDR3 loop spans 20 amino acids. The CDR3 nucleotides are TGTGCCAGCAGTTACTCGACTTTCCGGGGGGCCCGTGTTAAGGTCTACGAGCAGTACTTC. It encodes CASSYSTFRGARVKVYEQYF.

This chain connects TRBV5-5 to TRBJ2-7; perhaps TRBD2 as D (5 bases). CDR1 is SGHKS and CDR2 is YYEKEE in the germline V gene (reference sequence). Trimming took off 2 bases at V and 2 bases at J, with 11 bases between the two ends. The CDR3 length is 14 residues. CDR3 in amino acids: CASSFGVNTYEQYF. The CDR3 nucleotides read TGTGCCAGCAGCTTCGGGGTTAACACCTACGAGCAGTACTTC.

This clonotype was observed many times. The chain combines TRBV7-2 with TRBJ2-1, with D unclear. Trimming shortened V by 5 bases and J by 7 bases, and 27 bases separated the two germline ends. The CDR3 has 18 residues. Germline V gene data show CDR1 as SGHTA and CDR2 as FQGNSA. CDR3 loop: CASSEQPGAGLEENEQFF. The CDR3 DNA reads TGTGCCAGCAGCGAACAGCCCGGAGCTGGGCTAGAAGAGAATGAGCAGTTCTTC. The complete variable domain, with remaining parts taken from reference TRBV7-2 and TRBJ2-1, reads GAGVSQSPSNKVTEKGKDVELRCDPISGHTALYWYRQSLGQGLEFLIYFQGNSAPDKSGLPSDRFSAERTGGSVSTLTIQRTQQEDSAVYLCASSEQPGAGLEENEQFFGPGTRLTVL.

Only a few counts were recorded for this clonotype. The V and J genes are TRBV10-3 and TRBJ2-7; possibly TRBD2 for D (6 bases). CDR1 is ENHRY, CDR2 SYGVKD, per germline. V was shortened by 4 bases and J by 2 bases, with 15 bases between the two germline ends. The CDR3 spans 15 residues. CDR3 coding DNA: TGTGCCATCAGTGGGGGGGAAGACCGAACCTACGAGCAGTACTTC. Its protein product is CAISGGEDRTYEQYF.

This clonotype was observed many times. The chain employs TRBV29-1 and TRBJ2-2, with unresolved D. The CDR3 extends over 11 amino acids. The V gene lost 3 bases and the J gene lost 7 bases, with 6 bases spanning the gap. The germline gives CDR1 SQVTM, CDR2 ANQGSEA. Here the CDR3 reads CSVDRNGELFF. In DNA, the CDR3 is TGCAGCGTTGACAGGAACGGGGAGCTGTTTTTT.

This clonotype was counted at least ten times. The chain uses TRBV6-2 or TRBV6-3 and TRBJ2-5; D remains ambiguous. Trimming took 0 bases from V and 13 from J, leaving 12 bases between them. This CDR3 spans 12 amino acids. Germline CDR1 is MNHEY and CDR2 is SVGEGT. The CDR3 region has the DNA TGTGCCAGCAGTTACTCGAGACGGGCCCCGTACTTC. Translation: CASSYSRRAPYF.

This clonotype was seen at least ten times. This rearrangement joins TRBV7-9 to TRBJ1-3; D unresolved. Trimming removed 8 bases at V and 4 bases at J, with 12 bases between. Germline values: CDR1 SEHNR, CDR2 FQNEAQ (reference sequence). The length of the CDR3 is 13 residues. The CDR3, as DNA: TGTGCCAGCCGGAGCCAAGGAGGAAACACCATATATTTT. It translates to CASRSQGGNTIYF. Full variable domain (remainder filled in from reference TRBV7-9 and TRBJ1-3): DTGVSQNPRHKITKRGQNVTFRCDPISEHNRLYWYRQTLGQGPEFLTYFQNEAQLEKSRLLSDRFSAERPKGSFSTLEIQRTEQGDSAMYLCASRSQGGNTIYFGEGSWLTVV.

The genes are TRBV6-2 or TRBV6-3 and TRBJ2-2; 9 bases fit TRBD1. V dropped 5 bases and J dropped 0; count of bases not matched to a gene: 1. Germline V gives CDR1 MNHEY, CDR2 SVGEGT. The CDR3 totals 15 residues. Here the CDR3 reads CASSRTGANTGELFF. The DNA of the CDR3 is TGTGCCAGCAGTAGGACAGGGGCGAACACCGGGGAGCTGTTTTTT.

The sample holds many counts of this clonotype. The chain joins TRBV6-5 to TRBJ1-2, with D unresolved. V lost 0 bases and J lost 7, with 12 bases in between. The CDR3 length is 14 residues. Germline-derived CDR1 and CDR2 are MNHEY and SVGAGI. The chain's CDR3 is CASSYSERGSGYTF. The CDR3, as DNA: TGTGCCAGCAGTTACTCGGAGCGGGGTTCTGGCTACACCTTC.

This clonotype was seen ten or more times. The gene calls are TRBV20-1 and TRBJ2-4; 7 bases are a match to TRBD2. CDR3 length: 15 residues. Trimming cost V 0 bases and J 7 bases; bases outside gene matches: 9. CDR1 is DFQATT, CDR2 SNEGSKA, per germline (reference sequence). CDR3 sequence reads: CSARDGREELNIQYF. The CDR3 bases are TGCAGTGCTAGAGATGGACGGGAGGAGTTGAACATTCAGTACTTC.

There are a few counts of this clonotype. The chain links TRBV11-3 to TRBJ2-2, with a tentative D call TRBD1 (6 bases). V lost 1 base and J lost 6, with 9 bases in between. CDR1 and CDR2 from the germline V gene are SGHNT and YENEEA. The CDR3 extends over 14 amino acids. CDR3 in DNA: TGTGCCAGCAGCTTAGGGACAGCTCCCGGGGAGCTGTTTTTT. Its translation is CASSLGTAPGELFF.

This clonotype has just a few counts. The gene calls are TRBV19 and TRBJ2-7, with D maybe TRBD1 (5 bases). The ends were cut back, 9 bases at V and 3 bases at J, with 15 bases in the middle. CDR3 length equals 13 residues. In germline, CDR1 is LNHDA, CDR2 SQIVND (reference sequence). The CDR3, as DNA: TGTGCCAGCTCTACAGGAGAGGTCTACGAGCAGTACTTC. It yields the protein CASSTGEVYEQYF.

The sample holds many counts of this clonotype. The V and J genes are TRBV28 and TRBJ2-2; TRBD2 might be the D (6 bases). Trimming stripped 7 bases from V and 6 bases from J, with 30 bases between. The CDR3 has 19 residues. CDR1 and CDR2 (germline): MDHEN, SYDVKM. This CDR3 reads CASTLRFVRTRKRAGELFF. The CDR3 coding sequence is TGTGCCAGCACACTCAGATTCGTAAGGACCCGAAAGCGGGCCGGGGAGCTGTTTTTT.